This paragraph covers one T cell receptor beta chain sequence. What it recognizes is unknown. This specimen includes other DNA sequences encoding the same CDR3. The CDR3 is 13 residues long. Germline CDR1 and CDR2: SGHAT and FQNNGV. Trimming cost V 3 bases and J 5 bases, with 10 bases left between them. These data are taken from a study of T cells in localized non-small cell lung cancer. Whole-study findings and limits: The study sequenced only one region of the tumor. As a result, intratumor heterogeneity could not be excluded and remains possible.

Only in-frame clones appear in the TCRdb table, and some are missing; sequencing was by immunoSEQ multiplex PCR. The sample consists of about 24,000 clones, 84% of them appearing once. V and J are TRBV11-2 and TRBJ1-2; maybe TRBD1 (5 bases). The sequence was obtained from a man aged 35-75 years with stage II lung adenocarcinoma. The sequencing here drew on PBMCs, taken before any cancer treatment. CDR3 loop: CASSLGPIYGYTF. CDR3 nucleotide sequence: TGTGCCAGCAGCTTGGGACCCATATATGGCTACACCTTC.